The 3 T cell receptor beta chains below come from one sample, sequenced in a study of shared clonotypes between healthy human individuals. TCRdb keeps only in-frame clones here, not all; method: immunoSEQ multiplex PCR. This table has approximately 2.5 million clones, over 85% appearing once. Sequencing was done on a sample of naive CD4+ T cells from PBMCs. Subset defined: CD45RA+ positively selected. These TCRs come from a man younger than 35 in good health. Some clones in this sample may be carry-over from other donors' samples.

Notes on this clone: This sample includes further DNA sequences coding for the same CDR3. The chain's CDR3 is CASSPGEYGYTF. The CDR3 nucleotides are TGTGCCAGCAGCCCTGGGGAATATGGCTACACCTTC. The chain has TRBV28 and TRBJ1-2; D uncertain. This CDR3 spans 12 amino acids. CDR1 and CDR2 (germline): MDHEN, SYDVKM. Trimming stripped 6 bases from V and 5 bases from J, with 10 bases between.

The chain has TRBV4-3 and TRBJ2-7; D might be TRBD1 (6 bases). This CDR3 has 17 amino acids. V was clipped by 0 bases and J by 2 bases, with 17 bases between them. CDR1 and CDR2 (germline): LGHNA, YSLEER. CDR3 in DNA: TGCGCCAGCAGCCAAGATACAACTAAGGACAGTCCCTACGAGCAGTACTTC. Translation gives CASSQDTTKDSPYEQYF.

J is TRBJ2-7 and V is TRBV10-3, with 12 bases matching TRBD2. Germline CDR1 ENHRY, CDR2 SYGVKD. This CDR3 is built from 15 residues. Losses at the gene ends were 6 bases for V and 8 bases for J; bases not matched to a gene: 11. In DNA, the CDR3 is TGTGCCATCAGGGCCCCGACTAGCGGGAGCTGGAAGCAGTACTTC. It translates to CAIRAPTSGSWKQYF.